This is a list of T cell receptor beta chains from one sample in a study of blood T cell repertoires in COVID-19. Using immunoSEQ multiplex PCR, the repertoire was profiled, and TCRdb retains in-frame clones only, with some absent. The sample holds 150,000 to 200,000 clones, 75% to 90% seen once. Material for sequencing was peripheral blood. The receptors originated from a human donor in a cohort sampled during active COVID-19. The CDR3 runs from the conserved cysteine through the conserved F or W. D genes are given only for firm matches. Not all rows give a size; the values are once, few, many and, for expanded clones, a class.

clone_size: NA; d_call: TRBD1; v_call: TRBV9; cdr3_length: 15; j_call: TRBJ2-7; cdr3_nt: TGTGCCAGCAGCGTAGCGGGACAGGGGTTCTACGAGCAGTACTTC; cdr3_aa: CASSVAGQGFYEQYF
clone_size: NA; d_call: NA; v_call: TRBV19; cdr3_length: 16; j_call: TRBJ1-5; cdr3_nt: TGTGCCAGTAACCCCCCGGCCTCGGGGAGCAATCAGCCCCAGCATTTT; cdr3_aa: CASNPPASGSNQPQHF
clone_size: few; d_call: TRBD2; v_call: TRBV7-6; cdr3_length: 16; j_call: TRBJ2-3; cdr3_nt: TGTGCCAGCAGCTTAGTTGGGCTAGCGGGGAGAGATACGCAGTATTTT; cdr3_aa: CASSLVGLAGRDTQYF
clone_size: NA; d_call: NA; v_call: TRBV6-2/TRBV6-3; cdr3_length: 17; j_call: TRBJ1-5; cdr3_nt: TGTGCCAGCAGTTACCCAGCGGGTTTGATGAGCAATCAGCCCCAGCATTTT; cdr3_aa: CASSYPAGLMSNQPQHF
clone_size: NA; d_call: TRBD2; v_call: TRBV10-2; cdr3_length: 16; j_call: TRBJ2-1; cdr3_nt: TGCGCCAGCAGTGAGTCGAGACGACTAGCGACGCATGAGCAGTTCTTC; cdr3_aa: CASSESRRLATHEQFF
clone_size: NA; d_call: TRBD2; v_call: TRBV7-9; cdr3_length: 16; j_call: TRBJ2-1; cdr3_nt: TGTGCCAGCAGCTTAGCGGAGGGTAGCGGGGGTCTTGAGCAGTTCTTC; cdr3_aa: CASSLAEGSGGLEQFF
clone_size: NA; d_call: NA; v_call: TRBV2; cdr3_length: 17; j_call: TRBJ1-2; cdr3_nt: TGTGCCACCAATGGGGGGGCGAACGGGTTAGGTAACTATGGCTACACCTTC; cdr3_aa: CATNGGANGLGNYGYTF
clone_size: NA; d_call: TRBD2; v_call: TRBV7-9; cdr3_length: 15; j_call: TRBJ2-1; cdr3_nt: TGTGCCAGCAGCTTATTTGCGGGAGCCTCTAATGAGCAGTTCTTC; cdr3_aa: CASSLFAGASNEQFF
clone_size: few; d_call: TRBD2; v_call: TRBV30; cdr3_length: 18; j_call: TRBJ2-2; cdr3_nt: TGTGCCTGGAGTGTAAGGGGGAGGACTAGCGGGAGCGACTGGGAGCTGTTTTTT; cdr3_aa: CAWSVRGRTSGSDWELFF
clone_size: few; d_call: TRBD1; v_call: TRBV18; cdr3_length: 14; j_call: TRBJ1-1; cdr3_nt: TGTGCCAGCTCACCAGCCAGGGGGCGGACTGAAGCTTTCTTT; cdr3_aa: CASSPARGRTEAFF
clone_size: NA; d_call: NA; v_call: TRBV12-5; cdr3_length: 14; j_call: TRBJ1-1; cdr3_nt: TGTGCTAGTGGGTTAGACACCCGGGGGACTGAAGCTTTCTTT; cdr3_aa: CASGLDTRGTEAFF
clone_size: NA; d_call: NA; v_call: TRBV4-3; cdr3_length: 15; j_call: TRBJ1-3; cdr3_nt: TGCGCCAGCAGCCAAGTGGGGTACAGGGGAAACACCATATATTTT; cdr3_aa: CASSQVGYRGNTIYF
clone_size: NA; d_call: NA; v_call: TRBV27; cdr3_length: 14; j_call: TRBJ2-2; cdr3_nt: TGTGCCAGCGGGTCAGGGGTGATTACCGGGGAGCTGTTTTTT; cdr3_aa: CASGSGVITGELFF
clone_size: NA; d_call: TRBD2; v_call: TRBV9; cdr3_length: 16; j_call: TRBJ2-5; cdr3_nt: TGTGCCAGCAGCGTAGTTGCGGGAGGGCCGCAGGAGACCCAGTACTTC; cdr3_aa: CASSVVAGGPQETQYF
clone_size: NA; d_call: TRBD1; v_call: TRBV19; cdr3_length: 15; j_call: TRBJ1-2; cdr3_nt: TGTGCCAGTACCGACGGGACAGGGACTTCCTACGGCTACACCTTC; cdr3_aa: CASTDGTGTSYGYTF
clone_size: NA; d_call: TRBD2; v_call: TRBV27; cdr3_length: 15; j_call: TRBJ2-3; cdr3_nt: TGTGCCAGCAGTTCGCTTGGAGCGGGGAAAGATACGCAGTATTTT; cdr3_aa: CASSSLGAGKDTQYF
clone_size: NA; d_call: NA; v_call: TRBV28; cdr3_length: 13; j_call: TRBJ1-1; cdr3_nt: TGTGCCAGCAGTTGGGCCGGGAACACTGAAGCTTTCTTT; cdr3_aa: CASSWAGNTEAFF
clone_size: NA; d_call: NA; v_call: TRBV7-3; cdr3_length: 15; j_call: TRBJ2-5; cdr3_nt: TGTGCCAGCAGCTTCGGGACAACCACGCAGGAGACCCAGTACTTC; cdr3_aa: CASSFGTTTQETQYF
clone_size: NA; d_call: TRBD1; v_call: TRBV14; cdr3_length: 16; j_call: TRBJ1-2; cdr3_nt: TGTGCCAGCAGCGTCCGGGACAGGGGGGTGAACTATGGCTACACCTTC; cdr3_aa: CASSVRDRGVNYGYTF
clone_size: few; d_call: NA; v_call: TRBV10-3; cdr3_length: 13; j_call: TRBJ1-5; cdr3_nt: TGTGCCACCCACACAGGGAAAGATCAGCCCCAGCATTTT; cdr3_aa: CATHTGKDQPQHF
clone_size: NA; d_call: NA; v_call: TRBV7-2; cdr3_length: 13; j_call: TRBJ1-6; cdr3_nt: TGTGCCAGCAGCTCTACGTCCGGTTCACCCCTCCACTTT; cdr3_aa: CASSSTSGSPLHF
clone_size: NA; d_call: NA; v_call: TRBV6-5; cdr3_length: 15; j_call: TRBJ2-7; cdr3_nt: TGTGCCAGCAGGGTCGGGACGGGAGCTCCCTACGAGCAGTACTTC; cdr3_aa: CASRVGTGAPYEQYF
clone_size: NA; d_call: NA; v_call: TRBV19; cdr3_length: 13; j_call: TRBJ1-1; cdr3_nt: TGTGCCAGTAGTATTACAGTGAACACTGAAGCTTTCTTT; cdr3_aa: CASSITVNTEAFF